Shown below are 5 T cell receptor beta chains from a single sample sequenced in a study of T cells after yellow fever vaccination. TCRdb recomputed calls from the 5' RACE reads with MiXCR, one row per CDR3 protein. The table lists 65,000 to 90,000 distinct CDR3 sequences, roughly 8% of them singletons. Source: CD8+ T cells sorted from PBMCs, taken on the day of the yellow fever booster vaccination. These receptors were taken from a man aged 25-45 years who received the YFV17D yellow fever vaccine.

V and J are TRBV10-2 and TRBJ2-4; no clear D. Germline-derived CDR1 and CDR2 are WSHSY and SAAADI. Trimming pared 2 bases from V and 3 bases from J, leaving 11 bases between. The CDR3 contains 15 residues. This CDR3 reads CASSERSDVKNIQYF. The CDR3 DNA follows: TGCGCCAGCAGTGAGAGATCGGATGTCAAAAACATTCAGTACTTC.

The sample holds a few counts of this clonotype. J is TRBJ2-3 and V is TRBV27, with TRBD2 as a possible D gene (6 bases). CDR1 and CDR2 (germline): MNHEY, SMNVEV (reference sequence). The CDR3 sequence is 14 residues long. V shed 4 bases and J shed 3 bases, with 11 bases lying between them. The CDR3 sequence is CASSYGSVTDTQYF. The CDR3, as DNA: TGTGCCAGCAGTTACGGGAGTGTAACAGATACGCAGTATTTT.

J is TRBJ1-3 and V is TRBV7-8; D uncertain. The germline V gene encodes CDR1 SGHVS and CDR2 FQNEAQ. The V gene lost 1 base and the J gene lost 4 bases, with 5 bases spanning the gap. This CDR3 contains 13 residues. CDR3 residues: CASSLELGNTIYF. CDR3 nucleotide sequence: TGTGCCAGCAGCTTAGAACTGGGAAACACCATATATTTT.

This clonotype appeared a single time. Germline and junction disagree at one end, which may indicate a read error. The genes are TRBV23-1 and TRBJ2-1; no clear D. TRBV23-1 belongs to the ORF category, with a function that is uncertain. CDR3 size: 13 residues. The CDR3 region is CVSRQPVRAVQFF. CDR3 coding DNA: TGCGTCAGCAGGCAGCCCGTGCGCGCAGTGCAGTTCTTC.

This clonotype has just a few counts. This chain joins TRBV3-1 and TRBJ1-2; D gene uncertain. Trimming stripped 1 base from V and 7 bases from J, with 10 bases between. The CDR3 is made up of 13 amino acids. Germline-derived CDR1 and CDR2 are LGHDT and YNNKEL (reference sequence). The CDR3 DNA follows: TGTGCCAGCAGCCAAGGCGGGGATCGTGGCTACACCTTC. Protein sequence: CASSQGGDRGYTF.